The source of this T cell receptor beta chain is a study of T cells after yellow fever vaccination. About the research overall: Researchers used SMART-Seq v4 Ultra Low Input to prepare fractions that had low cell numbers.

Study-level findings and limits: Highly abundant clonotypes carried over from the bulk population could end up in FACS-sorted repertoires as contaminants. Weaker, the secondary response had a peak occurring faster, on day 5 versus 15.

A universal primer site and UMIs were added as TCR cDNA was made by 5'RACE template switching. Each CDR3 protein is one row after TCRdb ran MiXCR on the 5' RACE reads. The sample lists 50,000 to 60,000 distinct CDR3 sequences; 5% to 8.5% were seen once. This clonotype was counted many times. Germline trimming cut 4 bases from V and 9 bases from J; bases unmatched to any gene: 5. This CDR3 region has 14 residues. Germline V gives CDR1 SGHKS, CDR2 YYEKEE (reference sequence). The clonotype originates from a man aged 18 to 29 who received the YFV17D yellow fever vaccine. The source was CD8+ T cells not binding an NS4B(214-222) dextramer, sorted from PBMCs, collected around 45 days after the first yellow fever vaccination. The genes are TRBV5-5 and TRBJ1-6, with TRBD1 matching over 9 bases. CDR3 DNA sequence: TGTGCCAGCAGCGAGGGACAGGGAGGTTCACCCCTCCACTTT. Encoded protein: CASSEGQGGSPLHF.